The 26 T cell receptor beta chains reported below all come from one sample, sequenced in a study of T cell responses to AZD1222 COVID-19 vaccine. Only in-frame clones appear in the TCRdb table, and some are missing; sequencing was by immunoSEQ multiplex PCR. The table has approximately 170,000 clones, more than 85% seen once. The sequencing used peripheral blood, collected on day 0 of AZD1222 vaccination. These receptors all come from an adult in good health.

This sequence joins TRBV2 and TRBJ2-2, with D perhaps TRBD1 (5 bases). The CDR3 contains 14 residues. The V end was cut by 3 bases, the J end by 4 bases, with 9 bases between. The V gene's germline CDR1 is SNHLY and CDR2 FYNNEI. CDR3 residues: CASSEQGGTGELFF. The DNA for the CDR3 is TGTGCCAGCAGTGAGCAGGGTGGCACCGGGGAGCTGTTTTTT.

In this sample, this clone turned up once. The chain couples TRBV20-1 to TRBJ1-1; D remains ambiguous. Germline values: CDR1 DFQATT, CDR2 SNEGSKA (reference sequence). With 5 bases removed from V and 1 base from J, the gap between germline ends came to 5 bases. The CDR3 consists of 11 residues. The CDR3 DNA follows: TGCAGTGCTGGTGCGAACACTGAAGCTTTCTTT. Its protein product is CSAGANTEAFF.

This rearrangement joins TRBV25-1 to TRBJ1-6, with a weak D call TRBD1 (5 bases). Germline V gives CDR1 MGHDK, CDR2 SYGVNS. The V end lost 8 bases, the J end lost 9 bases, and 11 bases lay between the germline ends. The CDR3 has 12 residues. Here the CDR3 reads CASGDLASPLHF. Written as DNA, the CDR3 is TGTGCCAGCGGGGACCTTGCTTCACCCCTCCACTTT.

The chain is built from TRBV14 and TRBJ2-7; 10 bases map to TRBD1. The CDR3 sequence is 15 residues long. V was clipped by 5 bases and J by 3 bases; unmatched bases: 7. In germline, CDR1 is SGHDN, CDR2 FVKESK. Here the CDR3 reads CASSVGTGEFYEQYF. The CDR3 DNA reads TGTGCCAGCAGCGTCGGGACAGGGGAATTCTACGAGCAGTACTTC.

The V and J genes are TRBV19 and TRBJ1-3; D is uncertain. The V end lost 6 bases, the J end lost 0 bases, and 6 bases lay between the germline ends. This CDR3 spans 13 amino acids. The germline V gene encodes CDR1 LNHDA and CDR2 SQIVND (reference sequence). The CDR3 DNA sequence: TGTGCCAGTAGCTCGAGCTCTGGAAACACCATATATTTT. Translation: CASSSSSGNTIYF.

The DNA for the CDR3 is TGTGCCAGTAGTATAGATCGGACTAGAAAGACCGGGGAGCTGTTTTTT. Translation: CASSIDRTRKTGELFF. The chain employs TRBV19 and TRBJ2-2; 7 bases agree with TRBD2. Germline CDR1 reads LNHDA; CDR2 reads SQIVND (reference sequence). The CDR3 runs 16 residues. Losses at the gene ends were 0 bases for V and 5 bases for J; bases not matched to a gene: 6. Together with reference TRBV19 and TRBJ2-2, the CDR3 gives the full variable domain: DGGITQSPKYLFRKEGQNVTLSCEQNLNHDAMYWYRQDPGQGLRLIYYSQIVNDFQKGDIAEGYSVSREKKESFPLTVTSAQKNPTAFYLCASSIDRTRKTGELFFGEGSRLTVL.

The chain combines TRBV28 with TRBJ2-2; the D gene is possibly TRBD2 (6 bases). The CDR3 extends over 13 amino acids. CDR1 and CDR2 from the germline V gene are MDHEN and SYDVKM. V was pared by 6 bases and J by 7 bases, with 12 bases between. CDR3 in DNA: TGTGCCAGCAGCCCGGGAGTCTTCGGGGAGCTGTTTTTT. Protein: CASSPGVFGELFF.

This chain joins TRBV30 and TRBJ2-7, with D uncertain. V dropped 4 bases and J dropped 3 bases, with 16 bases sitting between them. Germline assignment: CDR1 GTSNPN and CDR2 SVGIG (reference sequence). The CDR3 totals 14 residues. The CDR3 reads CAWKFVGYNYEQYF. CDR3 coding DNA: TGTGCCTGGAAGTTCGTCGGGTACAACTACGAGCAGTACTTC.

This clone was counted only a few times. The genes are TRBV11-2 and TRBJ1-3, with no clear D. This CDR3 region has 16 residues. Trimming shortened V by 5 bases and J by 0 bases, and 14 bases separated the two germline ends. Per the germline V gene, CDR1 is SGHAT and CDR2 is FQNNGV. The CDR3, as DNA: TGTGCCAGCAGCCCCCGGACCGAAGGCTCTGGAAACACCATATATTTT. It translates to CASSPRTEGSGNTIYF.

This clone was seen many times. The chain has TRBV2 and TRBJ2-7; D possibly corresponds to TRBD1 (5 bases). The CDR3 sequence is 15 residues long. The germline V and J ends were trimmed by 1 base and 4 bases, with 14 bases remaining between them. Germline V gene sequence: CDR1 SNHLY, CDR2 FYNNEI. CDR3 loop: CASSEGRTSRYEQYF. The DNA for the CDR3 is TGTGCCAGCAGTGAAGGCAGGACAAGTAGGTACGAGCAGTACTTC.

The CDR3 is CASSETSTGLYGYTF. CDR3 in DNA: TGTGCCAGCAGTGAAACTTCGACAGGACTCTATGGCTACACCTTC. The chain uses TRBV6-1 and TRBJ1-2; perhaps TRBD1 as D (6 bases). CDR3 length: 15 amino acids. Germline assignment: CDR1 MNHNS and CDR2 SASEGT. The V gene lost 2 bases and the J gene lost 4 bases, with 14 bases spanning the gap.

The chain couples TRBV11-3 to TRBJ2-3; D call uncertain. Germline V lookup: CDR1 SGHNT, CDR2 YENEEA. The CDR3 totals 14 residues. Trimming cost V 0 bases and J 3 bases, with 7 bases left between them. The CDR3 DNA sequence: TGTGCCAGCAGCTTAGATCACGTGACAGATACGCAGTATTTT. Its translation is CASSLDHVTDTQYF.

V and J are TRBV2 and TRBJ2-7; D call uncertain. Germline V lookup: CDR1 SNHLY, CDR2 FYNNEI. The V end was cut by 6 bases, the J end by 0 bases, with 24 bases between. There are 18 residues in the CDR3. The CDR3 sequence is CASRDRLGLSASSYEQYF. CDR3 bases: TGTGCCAGCAGGGACCGTTTGGGCCTCAGCGCGAGCTCCTACGAGCAGTACTTC.

CDR3 sequence reads: CAISESIGFNQPQHF. As DNA, the CDR3 is TGTGCCATCAGTGAGTCGATAGGGTTCAATCAGCCCCAGCATTTT. This chain connects TRBV10-3 to TRBJ1-5; no firm D call. The V end was cut by 0 bases, the J end by 3 bases, with 9 bases between. CDR3 size: 15 residues. In germline, CDR1 is ENHRY, CDR2 SYGVKD.

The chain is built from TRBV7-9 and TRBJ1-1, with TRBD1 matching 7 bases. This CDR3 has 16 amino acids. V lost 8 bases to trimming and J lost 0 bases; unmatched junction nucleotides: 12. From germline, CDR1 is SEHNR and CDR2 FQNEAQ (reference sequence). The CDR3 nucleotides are TGTGCCAGCGATTTCGGGACAGACCCCATGAACACTGAAGCTTTCTTT. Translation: CASDFGTDPMNTEAFF. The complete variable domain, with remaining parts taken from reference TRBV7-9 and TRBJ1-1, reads DTGVSQNPRHKITKRGQNVTFRCDPISEHNRLYWYRQTLGQGPEFLTYFQNEAQLEKSRLLSDRFSAERPKGSFSTLEIQRTEQGDSAMYLCASDFGTDPMNTEAFFGQGTRLTVV.

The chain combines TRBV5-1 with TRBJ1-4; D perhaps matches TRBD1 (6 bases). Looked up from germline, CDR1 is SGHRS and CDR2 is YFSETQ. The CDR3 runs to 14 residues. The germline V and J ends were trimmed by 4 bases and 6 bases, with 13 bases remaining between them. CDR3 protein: CASSHAGADEKLFF. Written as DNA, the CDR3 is TGCGCCAGCAGCCATGCGGGGGCGGATGAAAAACTGTTTTTT.

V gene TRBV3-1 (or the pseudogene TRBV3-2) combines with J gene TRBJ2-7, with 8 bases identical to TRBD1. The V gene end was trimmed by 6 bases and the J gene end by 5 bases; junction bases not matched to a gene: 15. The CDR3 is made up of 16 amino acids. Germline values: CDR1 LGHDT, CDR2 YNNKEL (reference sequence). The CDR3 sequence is CASSPGAGGDFNEQYF. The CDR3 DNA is TGTGCCAGCAGTCCCGGGGCAGGGGGCGATTTCAACGAGCAGTACTTC.

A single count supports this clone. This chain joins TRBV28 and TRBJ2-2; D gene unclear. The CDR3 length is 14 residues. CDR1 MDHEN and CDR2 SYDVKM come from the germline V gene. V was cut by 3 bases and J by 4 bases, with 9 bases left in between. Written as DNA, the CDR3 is TGTGCCAGCAGTTTCCGTGGTCCCACCGGGGAGCTGTTTTTT. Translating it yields CASSFRGPTGELFF.

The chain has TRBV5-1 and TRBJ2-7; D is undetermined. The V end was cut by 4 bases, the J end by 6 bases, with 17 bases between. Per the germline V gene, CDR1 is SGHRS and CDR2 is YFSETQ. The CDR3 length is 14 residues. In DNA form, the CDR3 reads TGCGCCAGCAGCCACCCTGCCTCCCCAATCGAGCAGTACTTC. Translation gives CASSHPASPIEQYF.

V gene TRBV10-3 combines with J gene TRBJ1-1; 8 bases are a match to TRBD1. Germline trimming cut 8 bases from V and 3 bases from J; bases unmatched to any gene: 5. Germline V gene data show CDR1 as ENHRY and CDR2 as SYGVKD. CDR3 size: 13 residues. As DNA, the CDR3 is TGTGCCATCGCGGGACAGGAGGACACTGAAGCTTTCTTT. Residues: CAIAGQEDTEAFF.

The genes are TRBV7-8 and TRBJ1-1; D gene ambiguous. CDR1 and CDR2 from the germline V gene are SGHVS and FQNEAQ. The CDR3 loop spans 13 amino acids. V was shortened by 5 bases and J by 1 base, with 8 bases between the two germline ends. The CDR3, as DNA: TGTGCCAGCAGCCTACGGACGAACACTGAAGCTTTCTTT. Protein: CASSLRTNTEAFF.

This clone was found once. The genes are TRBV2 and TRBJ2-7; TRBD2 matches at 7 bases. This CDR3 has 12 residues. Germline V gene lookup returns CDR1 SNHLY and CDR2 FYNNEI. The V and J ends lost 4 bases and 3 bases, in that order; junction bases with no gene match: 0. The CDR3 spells CASSGEGYEQYF. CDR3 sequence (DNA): TGTGCCAGCAGTGGGGAGGGCTACGAGCAGTACTTC.

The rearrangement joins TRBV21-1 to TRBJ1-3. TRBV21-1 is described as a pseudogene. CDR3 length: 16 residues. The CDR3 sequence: CASSKDTAVSGNTIYF. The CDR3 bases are TGTGCCAGCAGCAAAGATACCGCCGTCTCTGGAAACACCATATATTTT.

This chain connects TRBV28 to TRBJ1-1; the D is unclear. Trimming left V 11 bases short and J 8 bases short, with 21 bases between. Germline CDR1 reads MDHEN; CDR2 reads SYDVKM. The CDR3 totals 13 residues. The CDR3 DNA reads TGTGCCGGAGGGTATAAGAATAGTCCCGAAGCTTTCTTT. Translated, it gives CAGGYKNSPEAFF.

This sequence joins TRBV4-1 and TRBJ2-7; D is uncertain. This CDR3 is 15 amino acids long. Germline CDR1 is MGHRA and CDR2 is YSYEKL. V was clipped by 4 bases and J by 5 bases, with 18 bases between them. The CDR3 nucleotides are TGCGCCAGCAGCCTAAGTCCGCACGGCCAGGACGAGCAGTACTTC. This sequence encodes CASSLSPHGQDEQYF.

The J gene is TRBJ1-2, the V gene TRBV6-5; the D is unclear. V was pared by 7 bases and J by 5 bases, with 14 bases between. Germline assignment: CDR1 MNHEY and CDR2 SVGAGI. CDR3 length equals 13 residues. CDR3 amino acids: CASTLGRVYGYTF. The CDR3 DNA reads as TGTGCCAGCACCCTGGGTCGCGTGTATGGCTACACCTTC.